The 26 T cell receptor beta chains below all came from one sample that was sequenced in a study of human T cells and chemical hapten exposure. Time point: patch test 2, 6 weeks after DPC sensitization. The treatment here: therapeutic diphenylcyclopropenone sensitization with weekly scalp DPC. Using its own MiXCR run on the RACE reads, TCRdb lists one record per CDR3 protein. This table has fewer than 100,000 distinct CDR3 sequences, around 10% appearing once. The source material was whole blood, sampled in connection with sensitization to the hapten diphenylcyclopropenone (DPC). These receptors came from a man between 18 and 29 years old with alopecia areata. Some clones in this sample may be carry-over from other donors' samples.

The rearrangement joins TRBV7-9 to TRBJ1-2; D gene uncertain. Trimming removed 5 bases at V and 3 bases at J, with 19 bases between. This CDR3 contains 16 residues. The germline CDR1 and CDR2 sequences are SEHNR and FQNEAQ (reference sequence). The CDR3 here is CASSNTPGNEYYGYTF. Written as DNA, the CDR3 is TGTGCCAGCAGCAATACACCGGGCAACGAGTACTATGGCTACACCTTC.

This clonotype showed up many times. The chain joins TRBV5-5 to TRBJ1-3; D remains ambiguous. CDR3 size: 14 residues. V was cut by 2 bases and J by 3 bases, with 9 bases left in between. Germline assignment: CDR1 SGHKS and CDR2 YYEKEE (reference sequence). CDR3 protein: CASSFQADGNTIYF. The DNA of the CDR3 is TGTGCCAGCAGCTTCCAGGCGGATGGAAACACCATATATTTT.

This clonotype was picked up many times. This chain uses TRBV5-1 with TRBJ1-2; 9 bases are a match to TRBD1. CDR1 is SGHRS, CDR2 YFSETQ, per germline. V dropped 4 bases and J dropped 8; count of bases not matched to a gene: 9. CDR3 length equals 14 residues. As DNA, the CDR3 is TGCGCCAGCAGCCCCGGACAGGGGTCCAACGGCTACACCTTC. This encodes CASSPGQGSNGYTF.

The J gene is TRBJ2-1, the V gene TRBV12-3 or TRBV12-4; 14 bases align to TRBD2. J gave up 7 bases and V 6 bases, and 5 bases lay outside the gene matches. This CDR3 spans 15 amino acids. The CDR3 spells CASSMGLAGVNEQFF. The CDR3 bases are TGTGCCAGCAGCATGGGACTAGCGGGGGTTAATGAGCAGTTCTTC.

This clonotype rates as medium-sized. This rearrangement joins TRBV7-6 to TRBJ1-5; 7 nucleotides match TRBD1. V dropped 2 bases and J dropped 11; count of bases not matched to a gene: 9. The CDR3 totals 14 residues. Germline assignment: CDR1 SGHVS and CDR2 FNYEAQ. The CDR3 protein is CASSLIAGGSTQHF. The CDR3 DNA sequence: TGTGCCAGCAGCTTAATCGCAGGGGGAAGTACCCAGCATTTT.

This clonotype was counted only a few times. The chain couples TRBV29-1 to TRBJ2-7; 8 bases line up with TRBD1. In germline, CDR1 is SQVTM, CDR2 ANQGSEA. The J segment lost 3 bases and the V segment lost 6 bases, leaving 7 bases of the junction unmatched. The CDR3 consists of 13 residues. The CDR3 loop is CSVGRGTGYEQYF. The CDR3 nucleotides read TGCAGCGTGGGACGGGGGACAGGCTACGAGCAGTACTTC.

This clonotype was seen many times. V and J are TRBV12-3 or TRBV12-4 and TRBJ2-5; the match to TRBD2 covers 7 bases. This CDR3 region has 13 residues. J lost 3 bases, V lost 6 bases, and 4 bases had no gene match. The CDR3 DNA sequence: TGTGCCAGCAGCCGAAGCGGGGAAGAGACCCAGTACTTC. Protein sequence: CASSRSGEETQYF.

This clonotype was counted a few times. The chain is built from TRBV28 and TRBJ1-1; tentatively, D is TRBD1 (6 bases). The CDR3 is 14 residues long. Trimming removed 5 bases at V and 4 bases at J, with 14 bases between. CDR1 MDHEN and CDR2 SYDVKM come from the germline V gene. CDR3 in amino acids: CASSPLGGITEAFF. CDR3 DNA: TGTGCCAGCAGTCCCCTAGGGGGGATCACTGAAGCTTTCTTT.

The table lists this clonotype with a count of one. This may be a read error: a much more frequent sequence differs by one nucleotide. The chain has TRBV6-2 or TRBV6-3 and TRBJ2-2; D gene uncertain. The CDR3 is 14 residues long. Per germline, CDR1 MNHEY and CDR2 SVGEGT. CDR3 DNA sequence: TGTACCAGCAGCTGGACGGCTAACACCGGGGAGCTGTTTTTT. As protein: CTSSWTANTGELFF.

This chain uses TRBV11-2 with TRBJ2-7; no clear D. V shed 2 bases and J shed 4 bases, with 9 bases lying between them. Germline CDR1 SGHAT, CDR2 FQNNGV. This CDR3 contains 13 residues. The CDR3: CASSLTSIYEQYF. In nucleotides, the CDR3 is TGTGCCAGCAGCTTAACGTCCATTTACGAGCAGTACTTC.

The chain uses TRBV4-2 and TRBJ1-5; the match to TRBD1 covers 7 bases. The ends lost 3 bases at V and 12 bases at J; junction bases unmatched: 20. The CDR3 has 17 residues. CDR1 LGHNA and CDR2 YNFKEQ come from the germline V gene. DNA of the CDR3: TGTGCCAGCAGCCAGTCGGACAGGCCACACCCCAATCAGGGCCAGCATTTT. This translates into CASSQSDRPHPNQGQHF.

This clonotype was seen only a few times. Here the CDR3 reads CSARGTASYGYTF. DNA of the CDR3: TGCAGTGCTAGGGGGACGGCAAGCTATGGCTACACCTTC. The chain employs TRBV20-1 and TRBJ1-2; a weak D match, TRBD1 (5 bases). Germline CDR1 is DFQATT and CDR2 is SNEGSKA (reference sequence). The CDR3 runs to 13 residues. V was trimmed by 3 bases and J by 4 bases, leaving 12 bases between them.

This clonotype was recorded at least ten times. The CDR3 nucleotides are TGCGCCAGCAGCCCAGGGGCCCATCTCTATGGCTACACCTTC. Amino acids: CASSPGAHLYGYTF. The V and J genes are TRBV4-3 and TRBJ1-2; D is perhaps TRBD1 (6 bases). CDR3 length: 14 residues. Germline-derived CDR1 and CDR2 are LGHNA and YSLEER. V gave up 4 bases and J gave up 4 bases, with 13 bases separating them.

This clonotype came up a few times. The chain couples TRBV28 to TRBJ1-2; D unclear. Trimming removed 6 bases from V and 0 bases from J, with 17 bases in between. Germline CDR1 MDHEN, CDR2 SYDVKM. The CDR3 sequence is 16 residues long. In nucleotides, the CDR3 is TGTGCCAGCAGATCGTTCAGTGGCCAAGCTAACTATGGCTACACCTTC. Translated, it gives CASRSFSGQANYGYTF.

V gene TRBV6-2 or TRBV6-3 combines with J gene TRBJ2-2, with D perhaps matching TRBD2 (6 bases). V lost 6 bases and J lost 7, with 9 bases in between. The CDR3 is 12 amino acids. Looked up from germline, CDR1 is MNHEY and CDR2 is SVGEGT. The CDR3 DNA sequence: TGTGCCAGCAGCGGGGGTTTCGGGGAGCTGTTTTTT. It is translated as CASSGGFGELFF.

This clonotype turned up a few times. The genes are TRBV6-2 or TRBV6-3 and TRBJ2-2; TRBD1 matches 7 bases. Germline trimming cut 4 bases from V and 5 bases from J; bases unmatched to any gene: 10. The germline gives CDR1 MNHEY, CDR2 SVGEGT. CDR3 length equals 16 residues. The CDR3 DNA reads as TGTGCCAGCAGTTTCGTACAGGGGTTAGGGACCGGGGAGCTGTTTTTT. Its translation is CASSFVQGLGTGELFF.

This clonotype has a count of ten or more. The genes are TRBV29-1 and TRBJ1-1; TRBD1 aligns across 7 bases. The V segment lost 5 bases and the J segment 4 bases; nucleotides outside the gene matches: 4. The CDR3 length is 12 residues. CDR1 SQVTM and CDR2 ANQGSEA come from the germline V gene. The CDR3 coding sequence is TGCAGCGTTATTACAGGGGTCACTGAAGCTTTCTTT. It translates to CSVITGVTEAFF.

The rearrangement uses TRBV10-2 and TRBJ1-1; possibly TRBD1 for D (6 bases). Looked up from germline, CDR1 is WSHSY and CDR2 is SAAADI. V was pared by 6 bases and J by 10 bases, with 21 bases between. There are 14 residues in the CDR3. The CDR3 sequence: CASRRLSQGSGAFF. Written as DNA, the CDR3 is TGCGCCAGCAGAAGATTATCCCAGGGGTCTGGAGCTTTCTTT.

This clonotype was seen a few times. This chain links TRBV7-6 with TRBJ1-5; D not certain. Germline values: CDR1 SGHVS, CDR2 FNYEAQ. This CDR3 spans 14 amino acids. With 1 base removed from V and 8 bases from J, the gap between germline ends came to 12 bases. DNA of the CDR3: TGTGCCAGCAGCTTAGGGCGGGCCGGGGAGCCCCAGCATTTT. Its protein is CASSLGRAGEPQHF.

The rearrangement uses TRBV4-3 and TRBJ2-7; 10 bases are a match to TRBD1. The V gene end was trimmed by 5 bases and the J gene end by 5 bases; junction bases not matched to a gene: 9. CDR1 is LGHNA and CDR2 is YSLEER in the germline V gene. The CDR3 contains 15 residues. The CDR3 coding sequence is TGCGCCAGCAGCATATCTCCCGGGACAGGGGACGAGCAGTACTTC. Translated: CASSISPGTGDEQYF.

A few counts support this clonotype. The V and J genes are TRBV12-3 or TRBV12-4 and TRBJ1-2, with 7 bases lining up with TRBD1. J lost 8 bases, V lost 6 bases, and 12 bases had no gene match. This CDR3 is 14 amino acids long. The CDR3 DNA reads TGTGCCAGCAGACCAGGCACAGGGGTTAGAGGCTACACCTTC. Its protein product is CASRPGTGVRGYTF.

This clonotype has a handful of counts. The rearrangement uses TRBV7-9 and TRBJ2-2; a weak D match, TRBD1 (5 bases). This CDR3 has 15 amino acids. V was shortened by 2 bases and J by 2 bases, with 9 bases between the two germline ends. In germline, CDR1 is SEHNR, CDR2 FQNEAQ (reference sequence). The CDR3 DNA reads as TGTGCCAGCAGCTTACAGGACACTAACACCGGGGAGCTGTTTTTT. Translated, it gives CASSLQDTNTGELFF.

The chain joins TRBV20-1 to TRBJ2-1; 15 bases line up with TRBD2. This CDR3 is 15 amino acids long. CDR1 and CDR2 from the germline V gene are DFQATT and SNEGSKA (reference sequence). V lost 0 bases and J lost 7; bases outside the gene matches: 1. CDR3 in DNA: TGCAGTGCTAGAGACGGGACTAGCGGGGGGAATGAGCAGTTCTTC. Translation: CSARDGTSGGNEQFF.

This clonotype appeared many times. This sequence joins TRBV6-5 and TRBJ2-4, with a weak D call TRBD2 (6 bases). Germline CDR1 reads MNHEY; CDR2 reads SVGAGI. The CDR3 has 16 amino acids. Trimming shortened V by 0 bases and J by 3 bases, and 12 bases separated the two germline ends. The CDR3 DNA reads TGTGCCAGCAGTTACTCGCCCATCGGGAGCAAAAACATTCAGTACTTC. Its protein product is CASSYSPIGSKNIQYF.

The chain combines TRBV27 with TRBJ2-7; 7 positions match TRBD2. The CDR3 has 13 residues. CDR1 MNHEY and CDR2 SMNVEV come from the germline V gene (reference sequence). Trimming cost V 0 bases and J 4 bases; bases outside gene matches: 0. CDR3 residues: CASSLSGGYEQYF. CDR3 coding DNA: TGTGCCAGCAGTTTATCGGGGGGGTACGAGCAGTACTTC.

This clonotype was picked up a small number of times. CDR3 sequence (DNA): TGCGCCAGCAGCTTGAGGAGTGATAATTCACCCCTCCACTTT. Protein product: CASSLRSDNSPLHF. The chain carries TRBV5-1 and TRBJ1-6, with D hard to call. In germline, CDR1 is SGHRS, CDR2 YFSETQ. The CDR3 is made up of 14 amino acids. V dropped 1 base and J dropped 5 bases, with 7 bases sitting between them.